This TCR beta chain was obtained from a study of human T cells and chemical hapten exposure (dated by TCRdb to the early 2020s). Study-level background: For sensitization, 2% DPC in acetone was applied to a 2 cm by 2 cm area of upper inner arm skin. The patient cohort, mostly female, included alopecia areata with under or over 50% scalp involvement, alopecia totalis and alopecia universalis. Blood was sampled from patients pre-sensitization (week 0) and at 2, 6 and about 24 weeks after DPC sensitization. The libraries were sequenced as a pool, and the TCR yield per sample differed mostly because of small variations in library volumes within the pool. Patients additionally received weekly therapeutic DPC doses to the scalp throughout the approximately 22-week study period. About 27 alopecia patients gave blood for TCR sequencing at one to four time points (pre-sensitization, 2, 6 and 24 weeks). Patch tests used Finn chambers with 0.01% DPC on the upper back, scored after 6 days by International Contact Dermatitis Research Group standards. This study followed changes in the peripheral blood TCR repertoire in vivo during primary and secondary sensitization of alopecia patients to the hapten diphenylcyclopropenone (DPC). What the authors observed across the whole study: Alopecia, a presumed autoimmune disease, was present in all patients, so the immune response of the patients might differ from that of healthy individuals. After repeated subsampling, changes were observed in the strength of the expansion versus patch-test correlation and in the threshold at which the correlation became significant. Significantly more large CDR3 similarity clusters were formed by expanded TCRs than by pre-sensitization or healthy control sets, consistent with antigen-driven responses. The number of PT1 expanded TCRs positively correlated with patch test score, significant at thresholds 8, 16 and 32 but not 4. The number of TCRs above 1 in 1000 frequency did not change with DPC sensitization; there was no evidence of global repertoire structure alterations.

What this sample's time point label stands for: patch test 1, 2 weeks after DPC sensitization. The treatment or condition label, read with the paper, signifies: therapeutic diphenylcyclopropenone sensitization with weekly scalp DPC. At each patch-test visit, blood was drawn before the patch test was applied. To be eligible, patients had to be aged 18 to 70, diagnosed with alopecia and judged suitable for DPC therapy, while pregnant patients were excluded. Total RNA was isolated from unfractionated whole blood collected in Tempus Blood RNA tubes. This clonotype was recorded many times. The target of this receptor is not known. No base quality information exists; no much larger clone differs at one position. CDR1 is given as SGHKS and CDR2 as YYEKEE, both from the germline V gene (reference sequence). Ends trimmed: V by 3 bases, J by 2 bases; bases unmatched to a gene: 1. From the cysteine up to the phenylalanine, the CDR3 has a length of 14 residues. CDR3 DNA only is kept here, 42 bases in frame from base 1.

Libraries were made using RACE. The listed sequencing device is NextSeq 500. During library preparation, unique molecular identifiers were attached to individual cDNA molecules so that TCRs could be counted quantitatively and reproducibly. Both TCR alpha and TCR beta chains were sequenced from each blood RNA sample. In the authors' own workflow: Samples had a median of about 90,000 TCRs, with a range from roughly 20,000 to 700,000. V, J and CDR3 annotation of the TCR reads was carried out using the Decombinator software suite. For PS versus PT1 abundance plots, all samples were subsampled to the same number of TCRs (28,000). TCRs were defined as expanded if absent before sensitization and observed at least eight times at the 2-week time point. TCRdb passed the public sequencing reads through fastp at Q25 and MiXCR, retaining productive beta sequences. Each CDR3 protein gets just one entry, which takes the most common genes and DNA from the rows behind it. These V and J calls rely on TCRdb rather than the paper's analysis. The sample contains more than 100,000 distinct CDR3 sequences, roughly 13% of them found a single time. Roughly 0.92% of the sample rests with the top ten.

The source is a man younger than 30 with alopecia areata. Some clones in this sample may be carry-over from other donors' samples. The chain employs TRBV5-5 and TRBJ2-7, with 11 middle bases fitting TRBD1. The specimen was whole blood, collected in connection with sensitization to the hapten diphenylcyclopropenone (DPC). The CDR3 amino acid sequence is: CASSWDRGTYEQYF. The DNA reads as follows: TGTGCCAGCAGCTGGGACAGGGGGACCTACGAGCAGTACTTC.